This entry concerns a single T cell receptor (beta chain). This CDR3 comprises 16 residues. The V end was cut by 5 bases, the J end by 1 base, with 14 bases between. The germline gives CDR1 SEHNR, CDR2 FQNEAQ (reference sequence). Method: immunoSEQ multiplex PCR; TCRdb's copy keeps in-frame clones and lacks some. The sample lists approximately 150,000 clones, 85% to 95% occurring once. The source of the sample is a study of control samples from healthy donors and cancer patients. The material sequenced was blood. J is TRBJ2-2 and V is TRBV7-9; D might be TRBD2 (5 bases). The TCR sequence derives from a woman under 30 in good health. The CDR3 is CASSLLRAVNTGELFF. For the CDR3, the DNA is TGTGCCAGCAGCCTACTGAGGGCGGTGAACACCGGGGAGCTGTTTTTT. Combining the CDR3 with reference TRBV7-9 and TRBJ2-2 gives the whole variable domain DTGVSQNPRHKITKRGQNVTFRCDPISEHNRLYWYRQTLGQGPEFLTYFQNEAQLEKSRLLSDRFSAERPKGSFSTLEIQRTEQGDSAMYLCASSLLRAVNTGELFFGEGSRLTVL.